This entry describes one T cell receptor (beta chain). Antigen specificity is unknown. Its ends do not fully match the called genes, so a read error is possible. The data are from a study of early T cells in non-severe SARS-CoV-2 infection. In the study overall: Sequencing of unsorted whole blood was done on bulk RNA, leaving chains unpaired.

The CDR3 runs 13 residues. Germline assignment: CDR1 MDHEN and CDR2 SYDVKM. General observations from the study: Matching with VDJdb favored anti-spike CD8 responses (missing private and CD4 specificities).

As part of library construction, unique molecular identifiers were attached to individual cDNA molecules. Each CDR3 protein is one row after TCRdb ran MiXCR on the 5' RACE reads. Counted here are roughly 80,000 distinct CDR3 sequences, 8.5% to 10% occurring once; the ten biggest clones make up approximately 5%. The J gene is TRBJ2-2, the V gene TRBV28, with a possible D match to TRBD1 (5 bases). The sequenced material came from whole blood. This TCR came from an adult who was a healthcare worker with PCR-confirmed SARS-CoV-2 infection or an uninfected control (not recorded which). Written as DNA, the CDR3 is TGTGTCAGCAGGGCACTGCATACCGGGGAGCTGTTTTTT. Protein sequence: CVSRALHTGELFF.